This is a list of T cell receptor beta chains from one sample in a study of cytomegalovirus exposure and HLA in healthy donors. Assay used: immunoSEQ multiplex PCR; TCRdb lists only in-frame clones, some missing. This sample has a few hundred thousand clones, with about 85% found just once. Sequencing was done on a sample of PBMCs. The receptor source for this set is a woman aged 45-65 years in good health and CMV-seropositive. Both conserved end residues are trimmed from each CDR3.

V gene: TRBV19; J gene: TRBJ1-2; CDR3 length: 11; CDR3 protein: ASSIGQLYGYT
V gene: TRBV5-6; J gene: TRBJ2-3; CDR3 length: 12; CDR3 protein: ASSLRQGWDTQY
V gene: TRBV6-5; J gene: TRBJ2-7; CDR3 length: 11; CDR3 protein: ASSFRLAGGWY
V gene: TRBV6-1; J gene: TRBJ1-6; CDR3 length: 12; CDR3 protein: ASSGRTSGSPLH
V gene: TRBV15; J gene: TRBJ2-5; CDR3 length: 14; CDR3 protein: ATSTGSLQGQETQY
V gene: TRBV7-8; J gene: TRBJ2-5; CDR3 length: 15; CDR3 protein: ASSSGTGGGGQETQY
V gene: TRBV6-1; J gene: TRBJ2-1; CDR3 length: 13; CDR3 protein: ASSRLAGGPNEQF
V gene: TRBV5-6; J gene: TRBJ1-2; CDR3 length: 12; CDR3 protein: ASSHRERGYGYT
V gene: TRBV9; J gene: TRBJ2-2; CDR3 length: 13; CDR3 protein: ASSVGGQPTGELF
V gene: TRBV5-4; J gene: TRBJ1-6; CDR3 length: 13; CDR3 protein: ASSSRTVSNSPLH
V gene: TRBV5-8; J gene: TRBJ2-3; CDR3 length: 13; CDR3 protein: ASSLLAESLDTQY
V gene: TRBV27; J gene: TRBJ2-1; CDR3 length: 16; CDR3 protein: ASSLRGWLAGGGNEQF
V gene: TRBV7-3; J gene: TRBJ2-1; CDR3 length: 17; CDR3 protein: ASSRRAPGGGGGYNEQF
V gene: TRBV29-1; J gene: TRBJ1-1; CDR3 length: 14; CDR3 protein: SVDGQGGWLNTEAF
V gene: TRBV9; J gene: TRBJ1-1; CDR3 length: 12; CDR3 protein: ASSSRPSNTEAF
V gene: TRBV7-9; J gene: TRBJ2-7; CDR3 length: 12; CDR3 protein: SSSLQGFTYEQY
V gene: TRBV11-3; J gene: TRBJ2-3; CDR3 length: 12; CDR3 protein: ASSLIGAVDTQY
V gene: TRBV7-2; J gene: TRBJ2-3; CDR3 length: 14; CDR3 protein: ASSIPGTRATDTQY
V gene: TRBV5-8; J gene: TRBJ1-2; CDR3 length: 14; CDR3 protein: ASSPRGLQGAYGYT
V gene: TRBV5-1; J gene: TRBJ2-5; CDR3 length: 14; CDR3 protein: ASSLALLAGQETQY
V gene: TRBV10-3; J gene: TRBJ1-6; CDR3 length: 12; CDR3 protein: AISVVQGTSPLH
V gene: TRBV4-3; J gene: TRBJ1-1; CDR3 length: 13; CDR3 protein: ASSQGPGVNTEAF
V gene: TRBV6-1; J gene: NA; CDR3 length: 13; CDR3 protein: ASTPRGDSLYEQY
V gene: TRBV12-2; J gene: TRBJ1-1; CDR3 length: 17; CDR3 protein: ASRSRGEIVLGQARLAF
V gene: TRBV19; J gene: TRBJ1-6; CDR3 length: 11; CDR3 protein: ASRPGGNSPLH
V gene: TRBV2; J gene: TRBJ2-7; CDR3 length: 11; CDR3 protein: ASSVGTVDEQY
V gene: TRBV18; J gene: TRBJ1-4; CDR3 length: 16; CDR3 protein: ASSPYTGTEATNEKLF
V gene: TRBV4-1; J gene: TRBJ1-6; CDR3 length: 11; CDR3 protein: ASSQGADSPLH
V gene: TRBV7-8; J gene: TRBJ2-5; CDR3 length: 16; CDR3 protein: ASSIMVVVRGRRETQY
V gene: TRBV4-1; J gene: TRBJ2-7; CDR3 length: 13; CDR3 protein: ASSHPGTGPYEQY
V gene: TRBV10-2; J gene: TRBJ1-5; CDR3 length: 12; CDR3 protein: ASSTYGGNQPQH
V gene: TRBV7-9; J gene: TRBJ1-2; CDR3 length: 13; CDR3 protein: ASSLEGGAIYGYT
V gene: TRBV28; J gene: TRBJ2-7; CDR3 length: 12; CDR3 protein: ASSNRDRGRGQY
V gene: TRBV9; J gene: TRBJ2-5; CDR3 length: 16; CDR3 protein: ASSQRLATRTGRETQY
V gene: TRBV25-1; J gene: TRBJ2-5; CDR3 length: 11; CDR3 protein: ASSGAGLETQY
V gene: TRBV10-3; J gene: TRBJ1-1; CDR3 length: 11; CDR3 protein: AISGQGTTEAF
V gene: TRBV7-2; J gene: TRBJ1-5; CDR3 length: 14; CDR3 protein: ASSLVAGLSNQPQH
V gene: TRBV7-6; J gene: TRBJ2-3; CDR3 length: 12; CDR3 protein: ASSPGTGTDTQY
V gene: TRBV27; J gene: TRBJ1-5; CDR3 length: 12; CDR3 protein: ASSLSSSSQPQH
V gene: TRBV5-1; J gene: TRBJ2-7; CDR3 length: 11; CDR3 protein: ASSLESLDSPY
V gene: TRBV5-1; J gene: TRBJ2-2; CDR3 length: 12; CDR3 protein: ASSSDRGIGELF
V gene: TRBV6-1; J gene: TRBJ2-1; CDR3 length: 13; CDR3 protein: ASTPTSGVYNEQF
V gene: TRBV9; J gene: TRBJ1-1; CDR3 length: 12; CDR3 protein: ASTEGWGDTEAF
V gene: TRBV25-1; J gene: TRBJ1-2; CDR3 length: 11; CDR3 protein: ASSEGGRRGYT
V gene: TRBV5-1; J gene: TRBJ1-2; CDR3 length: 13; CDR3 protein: ASSLGWAPGDGYT
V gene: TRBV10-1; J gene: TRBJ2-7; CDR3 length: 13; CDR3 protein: ARTAKRQGLHEQY
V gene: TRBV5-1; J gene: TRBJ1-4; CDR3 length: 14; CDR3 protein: ASSLAGQATNEKLF
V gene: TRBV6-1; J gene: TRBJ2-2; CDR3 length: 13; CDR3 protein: ASSRQGRGTGELF